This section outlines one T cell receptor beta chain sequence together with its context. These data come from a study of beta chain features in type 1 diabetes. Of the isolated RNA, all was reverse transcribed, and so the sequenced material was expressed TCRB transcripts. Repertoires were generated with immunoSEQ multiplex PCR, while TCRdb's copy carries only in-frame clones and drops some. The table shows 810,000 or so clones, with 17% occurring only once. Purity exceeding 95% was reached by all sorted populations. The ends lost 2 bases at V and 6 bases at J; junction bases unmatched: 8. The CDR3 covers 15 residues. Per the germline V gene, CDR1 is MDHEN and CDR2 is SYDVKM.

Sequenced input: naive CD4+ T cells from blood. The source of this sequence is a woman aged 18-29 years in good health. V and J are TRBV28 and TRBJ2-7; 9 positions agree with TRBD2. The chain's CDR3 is CASSLRLAGTGEQYF. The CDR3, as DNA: TGTGCCAGCAGTTTACGTCTAGCGGGAACTGGCGAGCAGTACTTC. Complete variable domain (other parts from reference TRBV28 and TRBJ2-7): DVKVTQSSRYLVKRTGEKVFLECVQDMDHENMFWYRQDPGLGLRLIYFSYDVKMKEKGDIPEGYSVSREKKERFSLILESASTNQTSMYLCASSLRLAGTGEQYFGPGTRLTVT.